This T cell receptor (beta chain) was sequenced in a study of Ad26.COV2.S vaccination and SARS-CoV-2 variants (dated by TCRdb to the early 2020s). Some background on the complete study: Donors in the vaccine arm were drawn from COV1001, a phase I-IIa trial of Ad26.COV2.S in healthy adults that was multicentre, randomized, double-blind and placebo-controlled. A total of around 32 samples were included in the TCR-sequenced set, comprising 19 Ad26.COV2.S vaccine recipients, 5 placebo recipients and 8 SARS-CoV-2 convalescent individuals. Trial participants were randomized into five groups of five: low-dose or high-dose Ad26.COV2.S given once or twice, or placebo on both occasions. Investigators remained blinded to trial group allocation during experiments and outcome assessment. Sequencing of the TCRbeta repertoire served to evaluate the specificity and breadth of SARS-CoV-2-reactive T cell receptors following Ad26.COV2.S vaccination. Dosing of Ad26.COV2.S was intramuscular, at either 5x10^10 or 1x10^11 viral particles, delivered as one shot or as two shots spaced 56 days apart. Study-level results and caveats: Compared with placebo recipients, Ad26.COV2.S recipients showed higher spike-specific TCR breadth (P = 0.0014). Substantial breadth of spike-specific CD8+ and CD4+ T cell responses was reported after vaccination. According to the authors, total T cell responses may have been underestimated by the TCR breadth and depth analyses. The study was not powered for comparison of responses between vaccine doses or regimens. Vaccine and placebo recipients had comparable non-spike TCR breadth, which fits with the vaccine containing only spike.

Taken from cysteine to phenylalanine, the CDR3 has 11 residues. Left in the record is the CDR3 DNA by itself, 33 bases read in frame from the first base. Via the germline V gene (reference sequence), CDR1 is MNHEY and CDR2 SMNVEV. V loses 8 bases, J loses 4 bases, and the germline ends lie 6 bases apart. The treatment or condition label on this specimen signifies: roughly 18 received Ad26.COV2.S at low or high dose, single or two shots; about five received placebo; per-sample allocation not given. For vaccine and placebo recipients, the sequenced repertoires came from samples collected on day 63 after the first injection. In Cohort 1b, around 25 adults aged 18-55 years were enrolled at a single site in Boston, USA, between 29 July and 7 August 2020. As a vaccine, Ad26.COV2.S was a replication-incompetent adenovirus type 26 vector that expressed a prefusion-stabilized SARS-CoV-2 spike protein derived from the original Wuhan strain.

To note about this clone: Its cognate antigen has yet to be identified. Base qualities are not provided; no much larger clone lies one nucleotide away.

TCRbeta CDR3 regions were sequenced with the immunoSEQ Assay. After extraction, genomic DNA underwent amplification by bias-controlled multiplex PCR, followed by high-throughput sequencing. Processing in the source paper ran as follows. To quantify the absolute abundance of each unique TCRbeta CDR3 region, sequences were collapsed and filtered. Usable DNA was measured by amplifying reference genes present in all nucleated cells, and TCRbeta template counts were normalized to that usable DNA to estimate T cell fraction. Repertoire TCRs were annotated as SARS-CoV-2-specific by exact matching of V gene, CDR3 amino acid sequence and J gene to a known reactive TCR set. The reference SARS-CoV-2 TCR set came from MIRA and was filtered for enrichment in COVID-19-positive ImmuneCODE repertoires, removing public or cross-reactive TCRs. Using the MIRA antigens, annotated TCRs were further analysed by specific ORF or by position within an ORF. Breadth was defined as annotated unique rearrangements over total unique productive rearrangements; depth was the summed frequency of those rearrangements. Two-sided Wilcoxon rank-sum tests were applied when comparing TCR breadth between groups. The table comes from immuneACCESS by way of TCRdb, which keeps in-frame sequences with V and J called. Part of the clones is missing from these tables; in studies checked, under half for an unresolved V gene and the rest for unknown reasons. The V and J calls and clone size are taken from that table; D and trimming were inferred from the DNA. In all, the sample holds about 430,000 clones, and more than 80% of those were seen once. The ten largest clones take up 12% of the sample.

The chain employs TRBV27 and TRBJ1-5; the D gene is not confidently resolved. This TCR came from a person between 18 and 65 years old who received the Ad26.COV2.S COVID-19 vaccine or a placebo. This specimen was peripheral blood, taken in a trial of Ad26.COV2.S vaccine versus placebo. This receptor carries the CDR3 CASPENQPQHF. The DNA is as follows: TGTGCCAGCCCTGAGAATCAGCCCCAGCATTTT.